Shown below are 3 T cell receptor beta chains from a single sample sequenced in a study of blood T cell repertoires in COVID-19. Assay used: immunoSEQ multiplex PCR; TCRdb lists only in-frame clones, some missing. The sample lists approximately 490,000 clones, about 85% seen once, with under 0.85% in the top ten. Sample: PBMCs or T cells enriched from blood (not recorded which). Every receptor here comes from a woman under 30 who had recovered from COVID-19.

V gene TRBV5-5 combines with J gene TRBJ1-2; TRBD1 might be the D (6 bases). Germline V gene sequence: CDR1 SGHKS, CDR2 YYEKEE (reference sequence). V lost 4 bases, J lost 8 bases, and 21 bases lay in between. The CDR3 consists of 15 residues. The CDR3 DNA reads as TGTGCCAGCAGCGTCTCGACAGGAAGAGTTGAAGGCTACACCTTC. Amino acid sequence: CASSVSTGRVEGYTF.

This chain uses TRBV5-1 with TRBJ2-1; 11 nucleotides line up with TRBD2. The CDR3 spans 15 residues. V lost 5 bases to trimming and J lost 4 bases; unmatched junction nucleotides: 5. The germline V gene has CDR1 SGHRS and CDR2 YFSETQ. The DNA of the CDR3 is TGCGCCAGCAGTTTGACTAGCGGGGTTTACAATGAGCAGTTCTTC. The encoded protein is CASSLTSGVYNEQFF.

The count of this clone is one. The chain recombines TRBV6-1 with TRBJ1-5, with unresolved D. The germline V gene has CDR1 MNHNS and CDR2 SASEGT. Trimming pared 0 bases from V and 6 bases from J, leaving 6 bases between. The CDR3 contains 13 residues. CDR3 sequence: CASSEARSQPQHF. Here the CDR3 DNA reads TGTGCCAGCAGTGAAGCGCGGAGTCAGCCCCAGCATTTT.